This T cell receptor (beta chain) was found in a study of a mutant IDH1 vaccine in newly diagnosed glioma. About the research overall: Earlier treatment was radiotherapy, temozolomide, or both, with most getting both.

As to this clone: Antigen specificity is unknown.

Assay used: immunoSEQ multiplex PCR; TCRdb lists only in-frame clones, some missing. The data show approximately 44,000 clones, about 79% seen once. Germline CDR1 SGHAT, CDR2 FQNNGV. The V segment lost 0 bases and the J segment 6 bases; nucleotides outside the gene matches: 4. This CDR3 is built from 14 residues. Noted time point: week 35, safety follow-up. Vaccine doses each comprised 300 ug of mutant IDH1 20-mer peptide, with topical imiquimod. The receptor comes from a man in his forties with glioma. The sequences come from PBMCs, collected from a glioma patient whose treatment included an IDH1 peptide vaccine. The V and J genes are TRBV11-2 and TRBJ2-7; the match to TRBD2 covers 8 bases. The CDR3 sequence: CASSLDGTRGEQYF. In nucleotides, the CDR3 is TGTGCCAGCAGCTTAGATGGGACTAGGGGCGAGCAGTACTTC.